These 25 T cell receptor beta chains came from one sample sequenced in a study of blood T cell repertoires in COVID-19. The repertoire was sequenced with immunoSEQ multiplex PCR; TCRdb's copy has only in-frame clones and lacks some. This sample has about 94,000 clones; 74% occur once, and the top ten carry approximately 4.1%. The sequenced material came from peripheral blood. Source of these receptors: a man in his 70s with COVID-19, enrolled during active disease.

The V call is TRBV27, the J call TRBJ2-3; 7 nucleotides line up with TRBD2. With V trimmed by 5 bases and J by 3 bases, 11 bases remained unmatched. Germline V gene sequence: CDR1 MNHEY, CDR2 SMNVEV (reference sequence). The CDR3 totals 16 residues. The CDR3 nucleotides are TGTGCCAGCAGTCGGGTAGCGGGTAAGGGTACAGATACGCAGTATTTT. Its protein is CASSRVAGKGTDTQYF.

This clone showed up just once. This chain links TRBV7-9 with TRBJ2-5; 13 bases map to TRBD2. CDR3 length equals 19 residues. Germline CDR1 is SEHNR and CDR2 is FQNEAQ (reference sequence). The V segment lost 1 base and the J segment 4 bases; nucleotides outside the gene matches: 12. The CDR3 spells CASSLEIGPGLAGSETQYF. The CDR3 region has the DNA TGTGCCAGCAGCTTAGAAATAGGCCCGGGACTAGCGGGATCAGAGACCCAGTACTTC.

CDR3 residues: CASSSGTGGATFF. The DNA of the CDR3 is TGTGCCAGCAGCTCCGGGACAGGGGGCGCAACTTTCTTT. The V gene is TRBV6-4, the J gene TRBJ1-1, with 12 bases identical to TRBD1. The CDR3 loop spans 13 amino acids. The V segment lost 6 bases and the J segment 12 bases; nucleotides outside the gene matches: 8. The germline gives CDR1 MRHNA, CDR2 SNTAGT.

This chain joins TRBV5-6 and TRBJ2-3, with TRBD1 identical over 7 bases. This CDR3 is 13 amino acids long. Germline CDR1 reads SGHDT; CDR2 reads YYEEEE. J lost 4 bases, V lost 3 bases, and 2 bases had no gene match. The CDR3 loop is CASSSDRADTQYF. The CDR3 nucleotides read TGTGCCAGCAGCTCCGACAGGGCAGATACGCAGTATTTT.

The chain uses TRBV28 and TRBJ2-2; tentative D call: TRBD2 (6 bases). Germline V gives CDR1 MDHEN, CDR2 SYDVKM. The CDR3 is made up of 15 amino acids. Trimming removed 4 bases from V and 5 bases from J, with 14 bases in between. The CDR3 coding sequence is TGTGCCAGCAGTTCCCCGGGACTCAGGACCGGGGAGCTGTTTTTT. Translated, it gives CASSSPGLRTGELFF. The complete variable domain, with remaining parts taken from reference TRBV28 and TRBJ2-2, reads DVKVTQSSRYLVKRTGEKVFLECVQDMDHENMFWYRQDPGLGLRLIYFSYDVKMKEKGDIPEGYSVSREKKERFSLILESASTNQTSMYLCASSSPGLRTGELFFGEGSRLTVL.

The CDR3 sequence: CASSESTIKQGVKGSGANVLTF. CDR3 DNA sequence: TGCGCCAGCAGTGAGTCCACGATAAAACAGGGGGTGAAGGGCTCTGGGGCCAACGTCCTGACTTTC. The V and J genes are TRBV10-1 and TRBJ2-6; 8 nucleotides line up with TRBD1. The germline CDR1 and CDR2 sequences are WNHNN and SYGVQD (reference sequence). V lost 0 bases, J lost 0 bases, and 16 bases stayed unmatched. The CDR3 is 22 residues long.

V usage is TRBV2 and J usage is TRBJ2-3; 10 nucleotides align to TRBD2. The ends lost 7 bases at V and 3 bases at J; junction bases unmatched: 1. The CDR3 runs to 13 residues. CDR1 and CDR2 (germline): SNHLY, FYNNEI. CDR3 sequence: CASKTSGTDTQYF. CDR3 DNA: TGTGCCAGCAAGACTAGCGGGACAGATACGCAGTATTTT. The full variable domain, rest sourced from reference TRBV2 and TRBJ2-3, is EPEVTQTPSHQVTQMGQEVILRCVPISNHLYFYWYRQILGQKVEFLVSFYNNEISEKSEIFDDQFSVERPDGSNFTLKIRSTKLEDSAMYFCASKTSGTDTQYFGPGTRLTVL.

The V and J genes are TRBV2 and TRBJ2-1, with a possible D match to TRBD2 (6 bases). Trimming took 5 bases from V and 0 from J, leaving 20 bases between them. The CDR3 consists of 18 residues. From germline, CDR1 is SNHLY and CDR2 FYNNEI. The CDR3 region is CASSPFLGGTPSYNEQFF. CDR3 DNA sequence: TGTGCCAGCAGTCCGTTCTTAGGAGGGACTCCCTCCTACAATGAGCAGTTCTTC.

This clone occurred a few times. This chain links TRBV27 with TRBJ2-4; TRBD2 matches 13 bases. CDR1 is MNHEY, CDR2 SMNVEV, per germline (reference sequence). The CDR3 extends over 16 amino acids. Trimming cost V 8 bases and J 0 bases; bases outside gene matches: 4. CDR3 loop: CASSRLAGGAKNIQYF. CDR3 DNA: TGTGCCAGCTCTCGACTAGCGGGAGGAGCCAAAAACATTCAGTACTTC.

The chain is built from TRBV15 and TRBJ2-1; D is unresolved. With 0 bases removed from V and 12 bases from J, the gap between germline ends came to 12 bases. CDR3 length equals 13 residues. Germline CDR1 and CDR2: LNHNV and YYDKDF (reference sequence). The CDR3 is CATSRDVKTWQFF. Here the CDR3 DNA reads TGTGCCACCAGCAGAGATGTTAAGACATGGCAGTTCTTC.

The rearrangement links TRBV5-6 to TRBJ1-5; 12 bases are a match to TRBD1. Unmatched junction bases numbered 11, after V lost 4 bases and J lost 0 bases. Germline CDR1 SGHDT, CDR2 YYEEEE. CDR3 length: 19 amino acids. The CDR3 spells CASSHKGTGGFISNQPQHF. The CDR3 DNA sequence: TGTGCCAGCAGCCACAAGGGGACAGGGGGCTTCATTAGCAATCAGCCCCAGCATTTT.

Only one count was recorded for this clone. The chain carries TRBV3-1 (or the pseudogene TRBV3-2) and TRBJ2-2, with a possible D match to TRBD1 (6 bases). Germline V gene sequence: CDR1 LGHDT, CDR2 YNNKEL (reference sequence). V was shortened by 4 bases and J by 0 bases, with 12 bases between the two germline ends. The CDR3 has 16 residues. The CDR3 sequence is CASSPSRGTNTGELFF. Written as DNA, the CDR3 is TGTGCCAGCAGCCCGTCAAGGGGGACGAACACCGGGGAGCTGTTTTTT.

This sequence joins TRBV29-1 and TRBJ2-1, with D maybe TRBD1 (5 bases). The V and J ends lost 7 bases and 8 bases respectively, with 21 bases between them. Germline V lookup: CDR1 SQVTM, CDR2 ANQGSEA. The CDR3 has 14 amino acids. The CDR3 DNA sequence: TGCAGCGGCAATAGGGCAGGGTCTTGGGATGAGCAGTTCTTC. Its protein is CSGNRAGSWDEQFF.

The chain employs TRBV7-2 and TRBJ2-5; 7 positions agree with TRBD2. J gave up 2 bases and V 5 bases, and 5 bases lay outside the gene matches. Germline-derived CDR1 and CDR2 are SGHTA and FQGNSA. This CDR3 is built from 14 residues. The DNA for the CDR3 is TGTGCCAGCAGCAGACCGGGACTACAAGAGACCCAGTACTTC. Translation gives CASSRPGLQETQYF.

This clone showed up just a few times. The chain has TRBV7-2 and TRBJ2-7; 7 bases are shared with TRBD1. This CDR3 spans 14 amino acids. The germline gives CDR1 SGHTA, CDR2 FQGNSA. The J segment lost 2 bases and the V segment lost 6 bases, leaving 7 bases of the junction unmatched. The CDR3: CASSRSGGPYEQYF. Written as DNA, the CDR3 is TGTGCCAGCAGTCGTTCAGGGGGACCCTACGAGCAGTACTTC.

This rearrangement joins TRBV5-1 to TRBJ2-5; D gene uncertain. CDR1 is SGHRS and CDR2 is YFSETQ in the germline V gene. This CDR3 spans 13 amino acids. With 10 bases removed from V and 6 bases from J, the gap between germline ends came to 19 bases. The CDR3 nucleotides are TGCGCCTCACTTGGTGTGGAGAGAAAGACCCAGTACTTC. Protein sequence: CASLGVERKTQYF.

This sequence joins TRBV29-1 and TRBJ1-1; a possible D gene is TRBD1 (5 bases). Trimming cost V 4 bases and J 0 bases, with 18 bases left between them. The CDR3 is 16 residues long. Looked up from germline, CDR1 is SQVTM and CDR2 is ANQGSEA. The CDR3 DNA is TGCAGCGTTGTTTTGAGTGGACATAAGATGAACACTGAAGCTTTCTTT. Protein: CSVVLSGHKMNTEAFF.

This chain uses TRBV28 with TRBJ2-2; D unresolved. The CDR3 totals 11 residues. CDR1 and CDR2 from the germline V gene are MDHEN and SYDVKM. V gave up 8 bases and J gave up 1 base, with 2 bases separating them. CDR3 nucleotide sequence: TGTGCCAGCCGGAACACCGGGGAGCTGTTTTTT. Protein product: CASRNTGELFF.

This chain uses TRBV28 with TRBJ2-3; TRBD1 might be the D (6 bases). Trimming left V 6 bases short and J 9 bases short, with 16 bases between. CDR1 and CDR2 from the germline V gene are MDHEN and SYDVKM. The CDR3 length is 13 residues. CDR3 DNA sequence: TGTGCCAGCAGGCCGGGACACCCTGAGACGCAGTATTTT. Amino acids: CASRPGHPETQYF.

The table lists this clone with a few counts. The genes are TRBV29-1 and TRBJ2-2; a possible D gene is TRBD1 (5 bases). V was shortened by 1 base and J by 3 bases, with 15 bases between the two germline ends. The length of the CDR3 is 16 residues. Per the germline V gene, CDR1 is SQVTM and CDR2 is ANQGSEA. The CDR3 coding sequence is TGCAGCGTTGAAGGGGGCAGGGTGGGTTACACCGGGGAGCTGTTTTTT. This gives the protein CSVEGGRVGYTGELFF.

The chain combines TRBV4-2 with TRBJ2-7, with D possibly TRBD2 on 5 matching bases. CDR3 size: 14 residues. CDR1 is LGHNA, CDR2 YNFKEQ, per germline. Trimming took 1 base from V and 2 from J, leaving 9 bases between them. In DNA, the CDR3 is TGTGCCAGCAGCCAAGTTCAAGCGGCCTACGAGCAGTACTTC. Its translation is CASSQVQAAYEQYF.

The chain has TRBV9 and TRBJ2-2; TRBD2 matches at 11 bases. J lost 7 bases, V lost 4 bases, and 9 bases had no gene match. Germline values: CDR1 SGDLS, CDR2 YYNGEE. CDR3 length: 16 amino acids. CDR3 nucleotide sequence: TGTGCCAGCAGCCCCCGACTAGCGGGAATTGGCGGGGAGCTGTTTTTT. This codes for CASSPRLAGIGGELFF.

V and J are TRBV7-6 and TRBJ2-5; no definite D call. This CDR3 region has 14 residues. V lost 1 base, J lost 2 bases, and 8 bases lay in between. Germline CDR1 is SGHVS and CDR2 is FNYEAQ. The CDR3 region is CASSLGPLQETQYF. In DNA form, the CDR3 reads TGTGCCAGCAGCTTAGGTCCGCTACAAGAGACCCAGTACTTC. The whole variable domain, remainder taken from reference TRBV7-6 and TRBJ2-5, is GAGVSQSPRYKVTKRGQDVALRCDPISGHVSLYWYRQALGQGPEFLTYFNYEAQQDKSGLPNDRFSAERPEGSISTLTIQRTEQRDSAMYRCASSLGPLQETQYFGPGTRLLVL.

This chain links TRBV15 with TRBJ1-5; D is perhaps TRBD1 (5 bases). The CDR3 extends over 15 amino acids. The germline V and J ends were trimmed by 4 bases and 3 bases, with 13 bases remaining between them. Germline CDR1 and CDR2: LNHNV and YYDKDF (reference sequence). Here the CDR3 DNA reads TGTGCCACCAGCATAGATAGACAGTACAATCAGCCCCAGCATTTT. Amino acids: CATSIDRQYNQPQHF.

The chain employs TRBV11-2 and TRBJ2-2; no clear D. The CDR3 consists of 14 residues. V gave up 5 bases and J gave up 3 bases, with 10 bases separating them. Per germline, CDR1 SGHAT and CDR2 FQNNGV. The CDR3 protein is CASSLTPYTGELFF. The CDR3 DNA follows: TGTGCCAGCAGCCTAACTCCCTACACCGGGGAGCTGTTTTTT.